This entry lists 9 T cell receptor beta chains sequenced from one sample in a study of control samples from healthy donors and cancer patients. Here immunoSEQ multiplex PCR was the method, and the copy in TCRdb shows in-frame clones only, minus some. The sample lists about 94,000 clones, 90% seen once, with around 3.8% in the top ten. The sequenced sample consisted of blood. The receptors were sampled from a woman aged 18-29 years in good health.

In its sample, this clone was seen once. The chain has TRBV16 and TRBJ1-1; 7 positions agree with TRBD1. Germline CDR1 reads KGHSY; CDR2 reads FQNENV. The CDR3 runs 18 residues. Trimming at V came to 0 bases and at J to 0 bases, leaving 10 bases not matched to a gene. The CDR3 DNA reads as TGTGCCAGCAGCCAATCAAACTCAGGGGGGGTCATGAACACTGAAGCTTTCTTT. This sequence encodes CASSQSNSGGVMNTEAFF.

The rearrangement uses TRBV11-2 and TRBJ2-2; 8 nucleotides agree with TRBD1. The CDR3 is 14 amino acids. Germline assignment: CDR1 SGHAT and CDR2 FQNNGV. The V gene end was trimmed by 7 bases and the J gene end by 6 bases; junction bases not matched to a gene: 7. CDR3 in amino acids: CASTLDRVAGELFF. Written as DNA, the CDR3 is TGTGCCAGCACCTTGGACAGGGTGGCCGGGGAGCTGTTTTTT.

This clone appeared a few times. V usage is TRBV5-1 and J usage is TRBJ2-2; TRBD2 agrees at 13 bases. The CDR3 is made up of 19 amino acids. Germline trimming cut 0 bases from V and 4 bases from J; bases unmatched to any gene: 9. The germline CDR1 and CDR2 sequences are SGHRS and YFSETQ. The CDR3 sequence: CASSLAPGLAGMGTGELFF. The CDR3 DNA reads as TGCGCCAGCAGCTTGGCTCCGGGACTAGCGGGGATGGGCACCGGGGAGCTGTTTTTT.

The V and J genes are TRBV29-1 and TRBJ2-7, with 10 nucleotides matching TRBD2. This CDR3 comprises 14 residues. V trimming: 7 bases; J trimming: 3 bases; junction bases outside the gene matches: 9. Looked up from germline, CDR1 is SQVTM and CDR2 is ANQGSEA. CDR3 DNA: TGCAGCGCCTCAGGACTAGCGGCAAACTACGAGCAGTACTTC. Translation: CSASGLAANYEQYF.

In DNA, the CDR3 is TGTGCCAGCAGCGCGCGACCTAATCAGCCCCAGCATTTT. Translation: CASSARPNQPQHF. The rearrangement joins TRBV9 to TRBJ1-5; D call uncertain. Germline V CDR1 and CDR2: SGDLS, YYNGEE. The CDR3 extends over 13 amino acids. The germline V and J ends were trimmed by 3 bases and 4 bases, with 8 bases remaining between them.

The CDR3 loop reads CASSQDQGWDEQYF. The DNA for the CDR3 is TGTGCCAGCAGCCAAGATCAGGGGTGGGACGAGCAGTACTTC. V and J are TRBV3-1 (or the pseudogene TRBV3-2) and TRBJ2-7, with a tentative D call TRBD1 (6 bases). Trimming took off 0 bases at V and 5 bases at J, with 11 bases between the two ends. CDR3 length: 14 amino acids. Per the germline V gene, CDR1 is LGHDT and CDR2 is YNNKEL (reference sequence).

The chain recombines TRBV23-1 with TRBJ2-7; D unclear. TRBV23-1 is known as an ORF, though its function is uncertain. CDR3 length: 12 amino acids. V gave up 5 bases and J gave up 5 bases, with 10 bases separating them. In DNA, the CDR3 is TGCGCCAGCAGTAGGTTAGGGCACGAGCAGTACTTC. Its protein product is CASSRLGHEQYF.

CDR3 in DNA: TGTGCCAGCAGCGTATGGTGGAACACTGAAGCTTTCTTT. Translation: CASSVWWNTEAFF. This rearrangement joins TRBV9 to TRBJ1-1; D not certain. The CDR3 length is 13 residues. V lost 1 base, J lost 1 base, and 5 bases lay in between. Germline CDR1 reads SGDLS; CDR2 reads YYNGEE. The full variable domain, completed using reference TRBV9 and TRBJ1-1, is DSGVTQTPKHLITATGQRVTLRCSPRSGDLSVYWYQQSLDQGLQFLIQYYNGEERAKGNILERFSAQQFPDLHSELNLSSLELGDSALYFCASSVWWNTEAFFGQGTRLTVV.

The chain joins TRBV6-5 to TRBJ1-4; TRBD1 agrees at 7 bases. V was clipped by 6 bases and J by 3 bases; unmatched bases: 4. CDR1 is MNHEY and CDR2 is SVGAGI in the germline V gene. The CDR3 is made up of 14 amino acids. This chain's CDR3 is CASRSGQSNEKLFF. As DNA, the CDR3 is TGTGCCAGCAGATCGGGACAGTCTAATGAAAAACTGTTTTTT.